The rows below give T cell receptor beta chains drawn from one sample of a study of blood T cell repertoires in COVID-19. Here immunoSEQ multiplex PCR was the method, and the copy in TCRdb shows in-frame clones only, minus some. Of some 200,000 clones listed, 86% were seen once; the top ten hold roughly 11%. Sample: peripheral blood. These receptors all come from a woman between 55 and 75 years old with COVID-19, enrolled during active disease. Both conserved end residues are part of each CDR3. D genes are given only for firm matches. Clone size is not always given. Where it is, it says once, few, many or a class for expanded clones.

.,TRBD2,TRBV28,TRBJ2-1,CASGRRGREQFF,TGTGCCAGCGGCCGGCGGGGGAGGGAGCAGTTCTTC
once,.,TRBV7-2,TRBJ2-7,CASSATAGYEQYF,TGTGCCAGCAGCGCGACAGCGGGCTACGAGCAGTACTTC
.,.,TRBV6-5,TRBJ2-5,CASRVSGYPQETQYF,TGTGCCAGCAGGGTTTCGGGGTACCCTCAAGAGACCCAGTACTTC
few,.,TRBV15,TRBJ2-1,CATSRDPENNEQFF,TGTGCCACCAGCAGAGATCCAGAAAACAATGAGCAGTTCTTC
.,TRBD2,TRBV10-1,TRBJ2-7,CASSGLAGHYEQYF,TGCGCCAGCAGCGGACTAGCGGGACACTACGAGCAGTACTTC
.,.,TRBV2,TRBJ2-7,CASTRGGEAYEQYF,TGTGCCAGCACGAGGGGGGGAGAGGCCTACGAGCAGTACTTC
.,.,TRBV10-3,TRBJ2-7,CAINRGDSPSYEQYF,TGTGCCATCAATAGGGGGGACAGTCCTTCCTACGAGCAGTACTTC
.,.,TRBV9,TRBJ2-5,CASSVAGQSWETQYF,TGTGCCAGCAGCGTAGCCGGACAGTCCTGGGAGACCCAGTACTTC
.,.,TRBV6-2/TRBV6-3,TRBJ1-2,CASSRTSTGYTF,TGTGCCAGCAGCAGGACTTCGACTGGCTACACCTTC
once,.,TRBV19,TRBJ2-1,CASRRDLAASEQFF,TGTGCCAGTAGGAGGGACTTAGCTGCATCCGAGCAGTTCTTC
.,TRBD2,TRBV5-1,TRBJ2-7,CASSGSSGRSSYEQYF,TGCGCCAGCAGCGGATCTAGCGGGAGATCCTCCTACGAGCAGTACTTC
.,TRBD1,TRBV28,TRBJ1-2,CASSLYRLTGKGYTF,TGTGCCAGCAGTTTATACCGCCTGACAGGGAAGGGCTACACCTTC
.,.,TRBV7-9,TRBJ2-7,CASSLSPTYEQYF,TGTGCCAGCAGCTTGTCACCTACCTACGAGCAGTACTTC
.,TRBD1,TRBV28,TRBJ1-1,CATGQGRTEAFF,TGTGCCACCGGACAGGGGAGGACTGAAGCTTTCTTT
.,TRBD2,TRBV18,TRBJ2-4,CASSLRTSGRENIQYF,TGTGCCAGCTCCCTAAGGACTAGCGGGAGGGAAAACATTCAGTACTTC
few,.,TRBV6-2/TRBV6-3,TRBJ2-7,CASSYDRSYEQYF,TGTGCCAGCAGTTACGACCGGAGCTACGAGCAGTACTTC
.,.,TRBV6-5,TRBJ1-3,CASSRASRERNTIYF,TGTGCCAGCAGCCGGGCCTCCAGGGAAAGAAACACCATATATTTT
.,TRBD2,TRBV2,TRBJ2-4,CASEAGGGKNIQYF,TGTGCCAGCGAAGCGGGGGGGGGCAAAAACATTCAGTACTTC
.,.,TRBV5-1,TRBJ2-2,CASSPTGSNTGELFF,TGCGCCAGCAGCCCGACAGGCTCGAACACCGGGGAGCTGTTTTTT
.,.,TRBV4-3,TRBJ2-3,CASSHRWSPGSKDTQYF,TGCGCCAGTAGCCACCGTTGGTCCCCGGGTTCGAAAGATACGCAGTATTTT
.,TRBD1,TRBV28,TRBJ1-6,CASIRGTGRSYNSPLHF,TGTGCCAGCATCAGGGGGACAGGACGCTCCTATAATTCACCCCTCCACTTT
.,TRBD2,TRBV15,TRBJ2-7,CATSRDKLAGVDEQYF,TGTGCCACCAGCAGAGATAAATTAGCGGGAGTTGACGAGCAGTACTTC
few,TRBD1,TRBV6-2/TRBV6-3,TRBJ1-1,CASSRGTAPRDTEAFF,TGTGCCAGCAGCCGCGGGACAGCCCCTCGTGACACTGAAGCTTTCTTT
.,TRBD1,TRBV29-1,TRBJ1-1,CSGEGQAEAFF,TGCAGCGGGGAAGGACAGGCTGAAGCTTTCTTT
few,TRBD1,TRBV29-1,TRBJ1-3,CSTIGTGGNTIYF,TGCAGCACGATCGGGACAGGAGGAAACACCATATATTTT
.,TRBD1,TRBV11-2,TRBJ2-7,CASTLGQGAYEQYF,TGTGCCAGCACCCTAGGACAGGGGGCCTACGAGCAGTACTTC
.,.,TRBV3-1/TRBV3-2,TRBJ2-5,CASSRGETQYF,TGTGCCAGCAGCCGAGGGGAGACCCAGTACTTC
.,.,TRBV6-6,TRBJ2-7,CASSLQGYEQYF,TGTGCCAGCAGTCTACAGGGTTACGAGCAGTACTTC